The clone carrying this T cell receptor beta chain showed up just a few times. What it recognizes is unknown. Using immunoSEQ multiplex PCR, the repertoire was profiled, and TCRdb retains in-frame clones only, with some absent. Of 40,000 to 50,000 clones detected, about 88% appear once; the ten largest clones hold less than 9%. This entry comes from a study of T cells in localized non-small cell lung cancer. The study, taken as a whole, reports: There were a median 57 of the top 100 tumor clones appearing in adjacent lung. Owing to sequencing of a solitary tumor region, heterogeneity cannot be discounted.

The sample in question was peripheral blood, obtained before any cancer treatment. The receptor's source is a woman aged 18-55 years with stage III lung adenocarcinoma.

The CDR3 bases are TGCGCCAGCAGCTCAGCGGGGGGGAACGAGCAGTTCTTC. It encodes CASSSAGGNEQFF. J is TRBJ2-1 and V is TRBV5-1; 10 bases agree with TRBD2. The CDR3 contains 13 residues. The germline V gene has CDR1 SGHRS and CDR2 YFSETQ. Germline trimming cut 3 bases from V and 10 bases from J; bases unmatched to any gene: 4.